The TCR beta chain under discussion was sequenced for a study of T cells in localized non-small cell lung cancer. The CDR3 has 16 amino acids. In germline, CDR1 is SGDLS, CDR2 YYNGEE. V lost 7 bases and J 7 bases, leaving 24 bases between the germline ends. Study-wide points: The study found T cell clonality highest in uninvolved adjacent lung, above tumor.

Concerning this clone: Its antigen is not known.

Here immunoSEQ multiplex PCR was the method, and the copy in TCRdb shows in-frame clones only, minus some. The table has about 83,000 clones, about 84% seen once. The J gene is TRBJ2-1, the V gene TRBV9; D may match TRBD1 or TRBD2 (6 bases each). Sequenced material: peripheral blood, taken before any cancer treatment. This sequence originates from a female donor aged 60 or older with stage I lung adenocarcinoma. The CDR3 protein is CASSQSGRGPINEQFF. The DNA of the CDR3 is TGTGCCAGCTCCCAAAGCGGACGGGGGCCGATTAATGAGCAGTTCTTC.